Listed below are T cell receptor beta chains from one sample, sequenced in a study of naive and memory T cell subsets. Each CDR3 protein is one row after TCRdb ran MiXCR on the UMI-ligation and nested PCR reads. The sample has 120,000 to 150,000 distinct CDR3 sequences; more than 15% are singletons. The sequenced sample consisted of naive CD8+ T cells from blood. These TCRs come from a human donor in good health. The CDR3 runs from the conserved cysteine through the conserved F or W. The D gene is left open where the match is weak. Rows give clone size only sometimes, using once, few, many, or a class for an expanded clone.

TRBV20-1,few,TRBJ2-1,.,CSARGDLGDEQFF,TGCAGTGCTAGAGGGGACTTAGGGGATGAGCAGTTCTTC
TRBV13,few,TRBJ1-2,.,CASSLGQGSGYTF,TGTGCCAGCAGCTTAGGCCAGGGGTCCGGCTACACCTTC
TRBV7-8,few,TRBJ2-7,.,CASSLVAASYEQYF,TGTGCCAGCAGCTTAGTTGCGGCATCCTACGAGCAGTACTTC
TRBV6-5,.,TRBJ1-1,.,CASSPRRQNTEAFF,TGTGCCAGCAGTCCCCGACGGCAGAACACTGAAGCTTTCTTT
TRBV24-1,.,TRBJ2-1,.,CATGTPANEQFF,TGTGCCACCGGGACTCCCGCCAATGAGCAGTTCTTC
TRBV28,few,TRBJ2-1,.,CASSPIMPGDEQFF,TGTGCCAGCAGCCCCATAATGCCCGGGGATGAGCAGTTCTTC
TRBV27,many,TRBJ2-3,TRBD2,CASSPSGLAGNTDTQYF,TGTGCCAGCAGTCCATCGGGACTAGCGGGTAACACAGATACGCAGTATTTT
TRBV27,many,TRBJ2-2,TRBD1,CASTLTGTGGPGELFF,TGTGCCAGCACCCTTACCGGGACAGGGGGCCCCGGGGAGCTGTTTTTT
TRBV7-9,few,TRBJ2-7,.,CASSLGSRSEQYF,TGTGCCAGCAGCTTAGGGTCGCGCTCCGAGCAGTACTTC
TRBV30,few,TRBJ2-3,.,CAWSVDTSTDTQYF,TGTGCCTGGAGTGTTGATACTAGCACAGATACGCAGTATTTT
TRBV6-5,.,TRBJ2-7,.,CASSYRGNYEQYF,TGTGCCAGCAGTTACCGGGGTAACTACGAGCAGTACTTC
TRBV12-3/TRBV12-4,.,TRBJ1-6,TRBD1,CASSSSGTGNSPLHF,TGTGCCAGCAGTTCGTCCGGGACAGGGAATTCACCCCTCCACTTT
TRBV7-9,.,TRBJ2-7,.,CASSYPLAYEQYF,TGTGCCAGCAGCTATCCACTCGCCTACGAGCAGTACTTC
TRBV28,few,TRBJ1-5,TRBD1,CASSLRDRANQPQHF,TGTGCCAGCAGTTTACGGGACAGGGCGAATCAGCCCCAGCATTTT
TRBV9,few,TRBJ1-4,.,CASSVDGLDEKLFF,TGTGCCAGCAGCGTAGATGGTTTGGATGAAAAACTGTTTTTT
TRBV28,few,TRBJ1-5,TRBD1,CASSPPGQADQPQHF,TGTGCCAGCAGTCCCCCGGGACAGGCGGATCAGCCCCAGCATTTT
TRBV30,.,TRBJ2-1,.,CAWSAMGSVSYNEQFF,TGTGCCTGGAGTGCCATGGGGTCGGTCTCCTACAATGAGCAGTTCTTC
TRBV12-3/TRBV12-4,few,TRBJ2-7,.,CASSLLERGEQYF,TGTGCCAGCAGTTTACTGGAGAGGGGGGAGCAGTACTTC
TRBV5-4,many,TRBJ2-1,.,CASSRGSSYNEQFF,TGTGCCAGCAGTCGGGGCAGCTCCTACAATGAGCAGTTCTTC
TRBV19,once,TRBJ2-7,.,CATAKGNSYEQYF,TGTGCCACCGCGAAGGGCAACTCCTACGAGCAGTACTTC
TRBV5-1,few,TRBJ2-3,.,CASSFVDRDSTDTQYF,TGCGCCAGCAGCTTCGTTGACAGGGACTCCACAGATACGCAGTATTTT
TRBV29-1,.,TRBJ2-7,TRBD1,CSVMGQGMYEQYF,TGCAGCGTTATGGGACAGGGTATGTACGAGCAGTACTTC
TRBV4-1,.,TRBJ2-1,TRBD2,CASSLAGRGNEQFF,TGCGCCAGCAGTTTAGCGGGGAGGGGTAATGAGCAGTTCTTC
TRBV6-1,few,TRBJ2-1,TRBD1,CASRIGTVGEQFF,TGTGCCAGCAGGATCGGGACAGTCGGTGAGCAGTTCTTC
TRBV24-1,.,TRBJ2-3,.,CATSDSSGLVRSPDTQYF,TGTGCCACCAGTGATTCTTCTGGACTCGTCCGCAGCCCAGATACGCAGTATTTT
TRBV24-1,few,TRBJ1-3,.,CATRGFGNTIYF,TGTGCCACCAGGGGATTCGGAAACACCATATATTTT
TRBV29-1,.,TRBJ2-7,TRBD1,CSVELRDRGSYEQYF,TGCAGCGTTGAATTGCGGGACAGGGGCTCCTACGAGCAGTACTTC
TRBV28,many,TRBJ1-3,.,CASSLDAGTGNTIYF,TGTGCCAGCAGTTTAGACGCAGGAACTGGAAACACCATATATTTT
TRBV5-1,few,TRBJ1-1,.,CASRHSDSRNTEAFF,TGCGCCAGCAGGCATTCTGACAGCCGGAACACTGAAGCTTTCTTT
TRBV7-2,.,TRBJ2-4,.,CASSSPNDYRIQYF,TGTGCCAGCAGCTCTCCTAACGACTATAGAATTCAGTACTTC
TRBV20-1,.,TRBJ1-1,.,CSATENTEAFF,TGCAGTGCTACCGAGAACACTGAAGCTTTCTTT
TRBV24-1,few,TRBJ2-1,.,CATSEFTSGNYNEQFF,TGTGCCACCAGTGAGTTTACGTCGGGAAACTACAATGAGCAGTTCTTC
TRBV15,.,TRBJ2-7,.,CATSRDSGTVLYF,TGTGCCACCAGCAGAGATTCCGGGACCGTTCTGTACTTC
TRBV27,.,TRBJ2-2,.,CASSLRGGEITGELFF,TGTGCCAGCAGTTTAAGGGGGGGGGAGATCACCGGGGAGCTGTTTTTT
TRBV18,.,TRBJ2-1,.,CASSPLASNEQFF,TGTGCCAGCTCACCACTAGCGAGCAATGAGCAGTTCTTC
TRBV6-5,.,TRBJ2-7,TRBD2,CASRLAGEGEQYF,TGTGCCAGCAGACTAGCGGGAGAGGGGGAGCAGTACTTC
TRBV29-1,few,TRBJ2-1,.,CSVDSKGGGEQFF,TGCAGCGTTGATTCCAAGGGGGGTGGTGAGCAGTTCTTC
TRBV6-5,.,TRBJ2-7,.,CASSYATRGNYEQYF,TGTGCCAGCAGTTACGCCACGCGGGGTAACTACGAGCAGTACTTC
TRBV25-1,.,TRBJ2-3,.,CASRIGTTDTQYF,TGTGCCAGCAGGATTGGGACGACAGATACGCAGTATTTT
TRBV5-4,few,TRBJ1-1,.,CASAPGENTEAFF,TGTGCCAGCGCCCCGGGGGAGAACACTGAAGCTTTCTTT
TRBV24-1,.,TRBJ2-2,.,CATRQANTGELFF,TGTGCCACCAGACAGGCGAACACCGGGGAGCTGTTTTTT
TRBV11-2,.,TRBJ2-7,.,CASSFHEQYF,TGTGCCAGCAGCTTTCACGAGCAGTACTTC
TRBV28,.,TRBJ2-5,.,CASSLTEHTQYF,TGTGCCAGCAGTTTAACTGAGCACACCCAGTACTTC
TRBV3-1,.,TRBJ2-2,.,CASSTRTHNTGELFF,TGTGCCAGCAGCACCCGGACACATAACACCGGGGAGCTGTTTTTT
TRBV28,.,TRBJ2-1,.,CASSWFKADNEQFF,TGTGCCAGCAGTTGGTTTAAGGCAGACAATGAGCAGTTCTTC
TRBV9,many,TRBJ1-1,.,CASSIRGGDTEAFF,TGTGCCAGCAGCATCAGGGGCGGAGACACTGAAGCTTTCTTT
TRBV27,.,TRBJ1-2,.,CASSFGGADGYTF,TGTGCCAGCAGTTTCGGGGGCGCAGATGGCTACACCTTC
TRBV7-9,few,TRBJ1-2,.,CASSPDGKAPYGYTF,TGTGCCAGCAGCCCCGATGGAAAGGCCCCCTATGGCTACACCTTC
TRBV28,few,TRBJ1-1,.,CASSLVGQGNTEAFF,TGTGCCAGCAGTTTAGTGGGTCAGGGGAACACTGAAGCTTTCTTT
TRBV6-6,few,TRBJ2-1,TRBD2,CASTLAGASSYNEQFF,TGTGCCAGCACCCTAGCGGGAGCGAGCTCCTACAATGAGCAGTTCTTC
TRBV10-3,few,TRBJ1-6,.,CAISESTNSPLHF,TGTGCCATCAGTGAGTCCACCAATTCACCCCTCCACTTT
TRBV4-2,few,TRBJ2-7,.,CASSQVLSYSLYEQYF,TGTGCCAGCAGCCAAGTTCTCTCTTACTCCCTCTACGAGCAGTACTTC